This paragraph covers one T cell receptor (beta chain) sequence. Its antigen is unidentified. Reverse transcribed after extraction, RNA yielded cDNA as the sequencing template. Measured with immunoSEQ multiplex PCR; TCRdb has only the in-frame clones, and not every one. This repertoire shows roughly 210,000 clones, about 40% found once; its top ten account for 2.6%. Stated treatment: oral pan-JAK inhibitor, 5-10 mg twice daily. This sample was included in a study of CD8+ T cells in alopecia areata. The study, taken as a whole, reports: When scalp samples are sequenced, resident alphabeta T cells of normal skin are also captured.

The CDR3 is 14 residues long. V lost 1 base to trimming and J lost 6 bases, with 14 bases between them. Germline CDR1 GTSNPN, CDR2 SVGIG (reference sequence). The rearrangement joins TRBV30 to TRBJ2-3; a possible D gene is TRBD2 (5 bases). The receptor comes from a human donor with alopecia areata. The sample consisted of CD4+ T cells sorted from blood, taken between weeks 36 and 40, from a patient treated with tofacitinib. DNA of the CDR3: TGTGCCTGGAGTGCTTCTAGCCCGGGCGATACGCAGTATTTT. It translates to CAWSASSPGDTQYF.